The 26 T cell receptor beta chains reported below all come from one sample, sequenced in a study of human CD8 memory T cell subsets. Sequencing libraries of TCR beta were made by UMI-labeled 5' RACE. From the 5' RACE reads, TCRdb lists one entry per CDR3 protein and no DNA. In total, the table holds approximately 9,400 distinct CDR3 sequences. Source material: CD8+ T cells from PBMCs. Receptors originate from a human donor in good health.

By frequency, this clonotype is medium-sized. The CDR3 reads CASSSTGATEAFF. The chain is built from TRBV6-5 and TRBJ1-1; no DNA is available, so the TRBD1 call from TCRdb remains unchecked. The CDR3 sequence is 13 residues long. Per germline, CDR1 MNHEY and CDR2 SVGAGI.

The chain is built from TRBV5-1 and TRBJ2-2. The CDR3 runs 14 residues. From germline, CDR1 is SGHRS and CDR2 YFSETQ. CDR3 in amino acids: CASSIGSNTGELFF.

Frequency places this clonotype as medium-sized. This sequence joins TRBV4-3 and TRBJ2-7; TCRdb's D call, TRBD1, is unchecked because there is no DNA. CDR1 and CDR2 (germline): LGHNA, YSLEER. The CDR3 is 13 amino acids. The CDR3 here is CASSLGTGAEQYF.

The rearrangement links TRBV27 to TRBJ1-5; the D call from TCRdb, TRBD1, cannot be confirmed without DNA. The CDR3 totals 15 residues. Germline V lookup: CDR1 MNHEY, CDR2 SMNVEV (reference sequence). This CDR3 reads CASSLRAGLNQPQHF.

This sequence joins TRBV5-4 and TRBJ2-5; TCRdb lists TRBD1, though no DNA is available to test this call. The germline gives CDR1 SGHNT, CDR2 YYREEE (reference sequence). The length of the CDR3 is 17 residues. The CDR3 sequence is CASSSLGQGGWQETQYF.

This sequence joins TRBV27 and TRBJ2-4; absent DNA, TCRdb's TRBD1 call cannot be checked. Per germline, CDR1 MNHEY and CDR2 SMNVEV (reference sequence). This CDR3 has 16 amino acids. CDR3 amino acids: CASSLSGGGAKNIQYF.

The chain couples TRBV7-6 to TRBJ1-2; TCRdb indicates TRBD1, and absent DNA this call remains unverified. CDR1 SGHVS and CDR2 FNYEAQ come from the germline V gene. This CDR3 has 13 amino acids. The CDR3 sequence: CASSVGTGDGYTF.

Here the CDR3 reads CASSLEGAMSSYNEQFF. J is TRBJ2-1 and V is TRBV7-6; TCRdb returns TRBD1, unconfirmable since there is no DNA. CDR1 is SGHVS and CDR2 is FNYEAQ in the germline V gene. The CDR3 length is 17 residues.

V usage is TRBV6-1 and J usage is TRBJ2-7; TCRdb indicates TRBD1, and absent DNA this call remains unverified. This CDR3 region has 16 residues. The V gene's germline CDR1 is MNHNS and CDR2 SASEGT. The CDR3 is CASSFPKRRLGYEQYF.

The rearrangement links TRBV27 to TRBJ2-1; without DNA, the TCRdb call of TRBD1 cannot be checked. Per the germline V gene, CDR1 is MNHEY and CDR2 is SMNVEV (reference sequence). The CDR3 has 14 amino acids. The CDR3 is CASSTGVSYNEQFF.

The chain recombines TRBV4-1 with TRBJ2-3. The CDR3 has 11 amino acids. CDR1 and CDR2 from the germline V gene are MGHRA and YSYEKL. CDR3 loop: CASSQVSTQYF.

The chain is built from TRBV14 and TRBJ2-1; no DNA is available, so the TRBD2 call from TCRdb remains unchecked. The CDR3 loop spans 16 amino acids. Germline V lookup: CDR1 SGHDN, CDR2 FVKESK. The CDR3 loop is CASSQETSGRLEEQFF. The entire variable domain, with the rest obtained from reference TRBV14 and TRBJ2-1, is as follows: EAGVTQFPSHSVIEKGQTVTLRCDPISGHDNLYWYRRVMGKEIKFLLHFVKESKQDESGMPNNRFLAERTGGTYSTLKVQPAELEDSGVYFCASSQETSGRLEEQFFGPGTRLTVL.

The CDR3 protein is CASSVSGGAYNEQFF. This chain uses TRBV5-6 with TRBJ2-1; TCRdb proposes TRBD2, but this gene call is untestable without DNA. CDR1 is SGHDT, CDR2 YYEEEE, per germline. There are 15 residues in the CDR3.

J is TRBJ1-4 and V is TRBV4-2; TCRdb gives TRBD1 as the D gene, but with no DNA this cannot be confirmed. Germline CDR1 reads LGHNA; CDR2 reads YNFKEQ. The CDR3 consists of 15 residues. The CDR3 loop reads CASSQVGTRSEKLFF.

This sequence joins TRBV5-5 and TRBJ2-2; there is no DNA to check the TCRdb D call of TRBD2. The CDR3 length is 18 residues. CDR1 is SGHKS, CDR2 YYEKEE, per germline (reference sequence). The CDR3 here is CASSFKLARRENTGELFF. The full variable domain, with the rest looked up from reference TRBV5-5 and TRBJ2-2, is DAGVTQSPTHLIKTRGQQVTLRCSPISGHKSVSWYQQVLGQGPQFIFQYYEKEERGRGNFPDRFSARQFPNYSSELNVNALLLGDSALYLCASSFKLARRENTGELFFGEGSRLTVL.

This clonotype is classed as medium-sized (0.01 to 0.1%) by frequency. This chain joins TRBV24-1 and TRBJ2-1; TCRdb indicates TRBD1, and absent DNA this call remains unverified. CDR3 length: 18 residues. CDR1 KGHDR and CDR2 SFDVKD come from the germline V gene. CDR3 residues: CATSGRTGGKNWRNEQFF.

CDR3 loop: CASSYSILENTEAFF. The chain joins TRBV6-5 to TRBJ1-1. CDR3 length: 15 residues. Germline values: CDR1 MNHEY, CDR2 SVGAGI.

This sequence joins TRBV5-4 and TRBJ2-4. Germline CDR1 reads SGHNT; CDR2 reads YYREEE (reference sequence). The CDR3 is made up of 15 amino acids. The CDR3 protein is CASSSTQLAKNIQYF.

The rearrangement joins TRBV29-1 to TRBJ1-2; without DNA, the TCRdb call of TRBD1 cannot be checked. Per the germline V gene, CDR1 is SQVTM and CDR2 is ANQGSEA. This CDR3 region has 14 residues. The CDR3 here is CSVTDRGINYGYTF. Full variable domain (missing parts from reference TRBV29-1 and TRBJ1-2): SAVISQKPSRDICQRGTSLTIQCQVDSQVTMMFWYRQQPGQSLTLIATANQGSEATYESGFVIDKFPISRPNLTFSTLTVSNMSPEDSSIYLCSVTDRGINYGYTFGSGTRLTVV.

The V call is TRBV7-9, the J call TRBJ1-3; the D gene TCRdb calls, TRBD1, cannot be checked with no DNA. Germline V gives CDR1 SEHNR, CDR2 FQNEAQ (reference sequence). This CDR3 has 12 amino acids. The CDR3: CANRQVGNTIYF.

The gene calls are TRBV5-6 and TRBJ2-3; lacking DNA, the TRBD1 call made by TCRdb goes unchecked. CDR3 length: 17 amino acids. In germline, CDR1 is SGHDT, CDR2 YYEEEE. CDR3 protein: CASSSPTGQGRTDTQYF.

The chain combines TRBV19 with TRBJ1-1. Germline V gene data show CDR1 as LNHDA and CDR2 as SQIVND (reference sequence). CDR3 length equals 11 residues. The CDR3 protein is CASVLGTEAFF.

The rearrangement joins TRBV27 to TRBJ2-2. Per germline, CDR1 MNHEY and CDR2 SMNVEV (reference sequence). CDR3 length equals 15 residues. CDR3 sequence reads: CASSLITTNTGELFF.

The chain links TRBV14 to TRBJ2-6; TCRdb gives TRBD1 as the D gene, but with no DNA this cannot be confirmed. This CDR3 has 17 residues. The V gene's germline CDR1 is SGHDN and CDR2 FVKESK. CDR3 in amino acids: CASSRTGLSSGANVLTF.

This rearrangement joins TRBV12-3 or TRBV12-4 to TRBJ1-1. The CDR3 covers 14 residues. CDR3 in amino acids: CASSLGGLNTEAFF.

Here the CDR3 reads CASRPGTSSYEQYF. The rearrangement joins TRBV27 to TRBJ2-7; with no DNA, the TCRdb D assignment of TRBD2 cannot be verified. Germline V gives CDR1 MNHEY, CDR2 SMNVEV (reference sequence). This CDR3 has 14 residues.